This entry describes one T cell receptor beta chain. Which antigen it targets is not known. No base quality information exists; no much larger clone differs at one position. The data stem from a study of control samples from healthy donors and cancer patients (dated by TCRdb to 2019 to 2021). The library was produced with the immunoSEQ multiplex PCR assay. This immuneACCESS table, as held by TCRdb, lists in-frame sequences with V and J called but not all clones. Of the missing ones, under half trace to an unresolved V gene in checked studies; the others have no known cause. The sample yields thousands of clones; roughly three quarters were counted once. Jointly, the top ten make up about 15% of the sample. Spanning cysteine to phenylalanine, the CDR3 consists of 14 amino acids. Only the CDR3 region is kept as DNA, spanning 42 bases read in frame from base 1. V is cut by 0 bases and J by 5 bases, and the space between the germline ends is 11 bases. Taken from the germline V gene, the CDR1 and CDR2 loops are SGDLS and YYNGEE.

The sequence is built from TRBV9 and TRBJ1-1, and TRBD1 may be the D gene, going by 5 matching bases. Material for sequencing was formalin-fixed, paraffin-embedded tissue. This TCR came from a male donor with melanoma. The sequenced DNA: TGTGCCAGCAGCGTAGATCCAGGGTGGACTGAAGCTTTCTTT. This codes for CASSVDPGWTEAFF.